This TCR beta chain was sequenced for a study of T-cell memory formation after mild COVID-19. TCRdb recomputed calls from the 5' RACE reads with MiXCR, one row per CDR3 protein. The table records about 360,000 distinct CDR3 sequences, about an eighth of them present only once. V shed 5 bases, J shed 6 bases, and the junction held 11 bases outside the gene matches. CDR1 and CDR2 from the germline V gene are SGHTA and FQGNSA. The CDR3 contains 16 residues. The sequenced material came from PBMCs or a T cell subset sorted from them (not recorded which). The receptor was isolated from a man between 18 and 29 years old who had mild COVID-19 (a few samples of this study predate the infection). Cell type and time point are not known. The chain has TRBV7-2 and TRBJ2-1; 9 nucleotides line up with TRBD1. CDR3 region: CASSPRGDRVLNEQFF. In DNA, the CDR3 is TGTGCCAGCAGCCCGAGGGGGGACAGGGTCCTCAATGAGCAGTTCTTC.